These 29 T cell receptor beta chains originate from one sample sequenced in a study of CD8 T cells in Susac syndrome. An input of roughly 0.45 to 1 ug of RNA was subjected to reverse transcription using random hexamers. TCRdb re-called the immunoSEQ multiplex PCR reads through MiXCR, storing one row per CDR3 protein. The sample holds 200,000 or so distinct CDR3 sequences, 90% to 95% seen once. The sample consisted of CD8+ T cells from PBMCs. The receptor set was obtained from a human donor with multiple sclerosis.

V is TRBV6-6 and J is TRBJ2-3, with 11 bases that match TRBD2. The CDR3 consists of 16 residues. Germline CDR1 is MNHNY and CDR2 is SVGAGI (reference sequence). V trimming: 5 bases; J trimming: 7 bases; junction bases outside the gene matches: 11. CDR3 region: CASSQERGLADHTQYF. The CDR3 nucleotides are TGTGCCAGCAGTCAGGAACGGGGACTAGCGGACCATACGCAGTATTTT.

This clonotype was found once. The rearrangement links TRBV29-1 to TRBJ2-3, with 10 bases that match TRBD2. V was clipped by 2 bases and J by 7 bases; unmatched bases: 3. Germline-derived CDR1 and CDR2 are SQVTM and ANQGSEA. The CDR3 has 13 residues. The CDR3 is CSVEYSGGNTQYF. DNA for the CDR3: TGCAGCGTTGAATATAGCGGGGGGAATACGCAGTATTTT.

The V gene is TRBV19, the J gene TRBJ1-1, with D maybe TRBD1 (5 bases). Germline V gene data show CDR1 as LNHDA and CDR2 as SQIVND (reference sequence). The CDR3 contains 16 residues. V was pared by 4 bases and J by 0 bases, with 15 bases between. CDR3 nucleotides: TGTGCCAGTAGTACCCGTTGGGGGGGAATGAACACTGAAGCTTTCTTT. It specifies CASSTRWGGMNTEAFF.

This rearrangement joins TRBV6-2 or TRBV6-3 to TRBJ1-5, with 7 bases fitting TRBD1. The CDR3 consists of 14 residues. Trimming removed 3 bases from V and 5 bases from J; junction bases left unmatched: 4. Germline loops: CDR1 MNHEY, CDR2 SVGEGT. Here the CDR3 reads CASSYFTGDQPQHF. The CDR3 nucleotides are TGTGCCAGCAGTTATTTCACAGGGGATCAGCCCCAGCATTTT.

CDR3 nucleotide sequence: TGTGCCAGCAGCGTAGGGGCGGGCCCAGACTACGAGCAGTACTTC. Protein: CASSVGAGPDYEQYF. The rearrangement links TRBV9 to TRBJ2-7; possible D gene TRBD2, 5 bases. Germline CDR1 reads SGDLS; CDR2 reads YYNGEE. V was trimmed by 0 bases and J by 3 bases, leaving 13 bases between them. The CDR3 spans 15 residues.

The chain employs TRBV7-9 and TRBJ1-2; D is perhaps TRBD1 (6 bases). Germline values: CDR1 SEHNR, CDR2 FQNEAQ (reference sequence). Between the trimmed V and J ends, which lost 4 bases and 3 bases, there was a span of 12 bases. This CDR3 has 14 residues. CDR3: CASSSGGRDYGYTF. CDR3 nucleotide sequence: TGTGCCAGCAGCTCCGGGGGCCGCGACTATGGCTACACCTTC.

V and J are TRBV30 and TRBJ2-6, with 9 bases identical to TRBD1. After removal of 1 base from V and 1 base from J, the junction contained 11 bases not matched to a gene. Germline loops: CDR1 GTSNPN, CDR2 SVGIG (reference sequence). The CDR3 runs 19 residues. The CDR3 DNA is TGTGCCTGGAGTGAAAAACAGGGGGCAGCAGGGTCTGGGGCCAACGTCCTGACTTTC. Translating gives CAWSEKQGAAGSGANVLTF.

V and J are TRBV7-3 and TRBJ2-7; 8 bases map to TRBD2. The CDR3 loop spans 15 amino acids. Germline values: CDR1 SGHTA, CDR2 FQGTGA. The V segment lost 1 base and the J segment 7 bases; nucleotides outside the gene matches: 9. The DNA for the CDR3 is TGTGCCAGCAGCTTAAATTCGGGACTAGTGTGGGAGCAGTACTTC. The encoded protein is CASSLNSGLVWEQYF.

This clonotype was detected only a few times. V usage is TRBV5-6 and J usage is TRBJ2-1; D is uncertain. Germline V gene data show CDR1 as SGHDT and CDR2 as YYEEEE. With 0 bases removed from V and 5 bases from J, the gap between germline ends came to 6 bases. The CDR3 is made up of 13 amino acids. The CDR3 reads CASSLEPNNEQFF. In nucleotides, the CDR3 is TGTGCCAGCAGCTTGGAACCAAACAATGAGCAGTTCTTC.

CDR3 nucleotide sequence: TGTGCCTGGGCATGGGGTGAAAAACTGTTTTTT. This codes for CAWAWGEKLFF. The V gene is TRBV30, the J gene TRBJ1-4, with D hard to call. V lost 5 bases to trimming and J lost 7 bases, with 8 bases between them. CDR1 GTSNPN and CDR2 SVGIG come from the germline V gene (reference sequence). This CDR3 comprises 11 residues.

The gene calls are TRBV7-9 and TRBJ2-3; 7 bases line up with TRBD2. Germline V lookup: CDR1 SEHNR, CDR2 FQNEAQ (reference sequence). The length of the CDR3 is 16 residues. The trim removed 2 bases at V and 0 bases at J, leaving 5 bases unmatched. The CDR3 loop reads CASSLSSGISTDTQYF. In nucleotides, the CDR3 is TGTGCCAGCAGCTTATCTAGCGGAATTAGCACAGATACGCAGTATTTT.

The chain links TRBV11-2 to TRBJ2-7; D call uncertain. The CDR3 sequence is 13 residues long. The V gene lost 0 bases and the J gene lost 5 bases, with 8 bases spanning the gap. CDR1 and CDR2 from the germline V gene are SGHAT and FQNNGV. CDR3 coding DNA: TGTGCCAGCAGCTTAGAGGCTGGTGACGAGCAGTACTTC. Translated, it gives CASSLEAGDEQYF.

The rearrangement joins TRBV10-2 to TRBJ1-1; TRBD1 is a possible D gene (6 bases). CDR1 and CDR2 (germline): WSHSY, SAAADI. The CDR3 contains 14 residues. V was clipped by 6 bases and J by 0 bases, with 11 bases between them. This CDR3 is CASSQQGVNTEAFF. For the CDR3, the DNA is TGCGCCAGCAGCCAACAGGGAGTGAACACTGAAGCTTTCTTT.

V and J are TRBV19 and TRBJ2-3; D is undetermined. CDR3 length: 14 amino acids. Looked up from germline, CDR1 is LNHDA and CDR2 is SQIVND (reference sequence). The ends were cut back, 5 bases at V and 3 bases at J, with 12 bases in the middle. The CDR3 protein is CASSSSSRTDTQYF. The CDR3 DNA is TGTGCCAGTAGTTCCTCGTCAAGGACAGATACGCAGTATTTT.

V and J are TRBV12-3 or TRBV12-4 and TRBJ1-1, with D maybe TRBD1 (5 bases). Trimming took off 5 bases at V and 0 bases at J, with 25 bases between the two ends. The CDR3 extends over 19 amino acids. Here the CDR3 reads CASSKSHKGEGDMNTEAFF. CDR3 nucleotide sequence: TGTGCCAGCAGTAAATCCCATAAAGGGGAAGGCGACATGAACACTGAAGCTTTCTTT.

The chain is built from TRBV12-3 or TRBV12-4 and TRBJ2-4, with D unclear. V lost 3 bases and J 0 bases, leaving 9 bases between the germline ends. The length of the CDR3 is 15 residues. The CDR3 reads CASSFGPLAKNIQYF. The CDR3 DNA reads TGTGCCAGCAGTTTTGGCCCACTAGCCAAAAACATTCAGTACTTC.

This chain links TRBV30 with TRBJ2-2; D is tentatively TRBD1 or TRBD2 (5 bases each). CDR1 and CDR2 (germline): GTSNPN, SVGIG (reference sequence). The CDR3 length is 12 residues. V lost 2 bases and J lost 5, with 6 bases in between. CDR3 sequence reads: CAWSWGTGELFF. The CDR3 bases are TGTGCCTGGAGTTGGGGGACCGGGGAGCTGTTTTTT.

The chain uses TRBV29-1 and TRBJ2-1; possibly TRBD1 or TRBD2 for D (6 bases each). The CDR3 has 13 amino acids. Germline V gene sequence: CDR1 SQVTM, CDR2 ANQGSEA. The V end was cut by 5 bases, the J end by 4 bases, with 12 bases between. The CDR3 protein is CSVIGGLYNEQFF. DNA for the CDR3: TGCAGCGTTATTGGGGGGCTTTACAATGAGCAGTTCTTC.

The chain joins TRBV29-1 to TRBJ2-2; possibly TRBD1 for D (5 bases). CDR1 and CDR2 (germline): SQVTM, ANQGSEA. Trimming took 5 bases from V and 1 from J, leaving 17 bases between them. CDR3 size: 16 residues. CDR3 sequence: CSVQTAHLGNTGELFF. The CDR3 nucleotides read TGCAGCGTTCAGACAGCTCACCTTGGGAACACCGGGGAGCTGTTTTTT.

V and J are TRBV29-1 and TRBJ1-1, with 8 bases fitting TRBD1. Looked up from germline, CDR1 is SQVTM and CDR2 is ANQGSEA. The trim removed 5 bases at V and 8 bases at J, leaving 1 base unmatched. There are 10 residues in the CDR3. The CDR3 nucleotides read TGCAGCGTTCGACAGGGGGAAGCTTTCTTT. Protein sequence: CSVRQGEAFF. Combining the CDR3 with reference TRBV29-1 and TRBJ1-1 gives the whole variable domain SAVISQKPSRDICQRGTSLTIQCQVDSQVTMMFWYRQQPGQSLTLIATANQGSEATYESGFVIDKFPISRPNLTFSTLTVSNMSPEDSSIYLCSVRQGEAFFGQGTRLTVV.

The chain has TRBV14 and TRBJ2-7, with D perhaps TRBD1 (6 bases). Trimming removed 1 base at V and 2 bases at J, with 18 bases between. The CDR3 runs to 17 residues. Per the germline V gene, CDR1 is SGHDN and CDR2 is FVKESK. CDR3: CASSQGGMSQGPYEQYF. As DNA, the CDR3 is TGTGCCAGCAGCCAAGGAGGTATGAGTCAGGGGCCCTACGAGCAGTACTTC.

The CDR3 loop is CASSYGSRGNEQFF. The CDR3 DNA follows: TGTGCCAGCAGTTACGGGTCTAGGGGGAATGAGCAGTTCTTC. V is TRBV6-5 and J is TRBJ2-1; the D gene is possibly TRBD1 (6 bases). This CDR3 comprises 14 residues. CDR1 is MNHEY, CDR2 SVGAGI, per germline. Between the trimmed V and J ends, which lost 2 bases and 7 bases, there was a span of 12 bases.

V and J are TRBV12-3 or TRBV12-4 and TRBJ2-2, with 9 nucleotides matching TRBD2. With 3 bases clipped from V and 6 bases from J, the junction kept 5 bases outside the gene matches. This CDR3 spans 15 amino acids. CDR3 sequence reads: CASSLAGGEAGELFF. The DNA for the CDR3 is TGTGCCAGCAGTTTGGCGGGAGGGGAGGCCGGGGAGCTGTTTTTT.

The chain is built from TRBV7-9 and TRBJ2-7, with a tentative D call TRBD2 (5 bases). The V end lost 0 bases, the J end lost 6 bases, and 24 bases lay between the germline ends. The CDR3 is 18 residues long. CDR1 and CDR2 (germline): SEHNR, FQNEAQ (reference sequence). The CDR3 loop is CASSLAHLTGGSMAEQYF. The CDR3 DNA is TGTGCCAGCAGCTTAGCGCACCTAACTGGAGGAAGCATGGCCGAGCAGTACTTC.

This chain joins TRBV27 and TRBJ2-7; 7 nucleotides match TRBD2. Germline values: CDR1 MNHEY, CDR2 SMNVEV (reference sequence). This CDR3 is built from 13 residues. V lost 0 bases, J lost 11 bases, and 7 bases stayed unmatched. This chain's CDR3 is CASSLSGGSEKYF. For the CDR3, the DNA is TGTGCCAGCAGTTTATCGGGGGGGTCCGAAAAGTACTTC.

V is TRBV5-6 and J is TRBJ1-1; D not resolved. Germline CDR1 and CDR2: SGHDT and YYEEEE. CDR3 length: 15 residues. The germline V and J ends were trimmed by 0 bases and 1 base, with 10 bases remaining between them. CDR3 DNA sequence: TGTGCCAGCAGCTTGGGGGCAGCCAGGAACACTGAAGCTTTCTTT. Residues: CASSLGAARNTEAFF.

This chain joins TRBV5-1 and TRBJ1-1; unclear D gene. The CDR3 is made up of 18 amino acids. Trimming removed 0 bases from V and 5 bases from J, with 23 bases in between. The germline gives CDR1 SGHRS, CDR2 YFSETQ. The CDR3, as DNA: TGCGCCAGCAGCTTGGAGGCCCTCTCCAGGAACCTAAGGACTGAAGCTTTCTTT. It codes for CASSLEALSRNLRTEAFF.

This clonotype has just one count. This chain connects TRBV10-2 to TRBJ2-7; 8 bases are a match to TRBD1. After removal of 5 bases from V and 5 bases from J, the junction contained 11 bases not matched to a gene. The germline V gene has CDR1 WSHSY and CDR2 SAAADI. CDR3 size: 15 residues. Here the CDR3 DNA reads TGCGCCAGCAGTCAGGACAGGGACGGTTGGGACGAGCAGTACTTC. Protein product: CASSQDRDGWDEQYF.

The genes are TRBV4-1 and TRBJ1-5; D ambiguous. Per germline, CDR1 MGHRA and CDR2 YSYEKL. V lost 5 bases to trimming and J lost 0 bases, with 8 bases between them. The CDR3 covers 14 residues. This chain's CDR3 is CASSSAFSNQPQHF. The CDR3 nucleotides are TGCGCCAGCAGCTCCGCCTTTAGCAATCAGCCCCAGCATTTT.